A single sample is the source of the 4 T cell receptor beta chains below, sequenced in a study of shared clonotypes between healthy human individuals. CD8 cells classed as naive were CD45RO-negative and positively selected for CCR7, excluding terminally differentiated effector memory CD45RA+ cells. Sequencing was performed with immunoSEQ multiplex PCR; in TCRdb, only in-frame clones are kept and a portion is missing. The sample holds about 2.1 million clones; around 93% are singletons and the top ten take 1.5% to 2%. Specimen: naive CD8+ T cells from PBMCs. These TCRs come from a man between 18 and 35 years old in good health. Some clones in this sample may be carry-over from other donors' samples.

This clone is a singleton in its sample. The V call is TRBV19, the J call TRBJ2-7, with unresolved D. The germline V gene has CDR1 LNHDA and CDR2 SQIVND (reference sequence). CDR3 length equals 15 residues. Trimming left V 0 bases short and J 0 bases short, with 9 bases between. CDR3 region: CASSIDLGLSYEQYF. The CDR3 bases are TGTGCCAGTAGTATAGATCTCGGGCTCTCCTACGAGCAGTACTTC.

The CDR3 region is CASSLWAGDTEAFF. In nucleotides, the CDR3 is TGTGCCAGCAGTTTATGGGCAGGGGACACTGAAGCTTTCTTT. This chain links TRBV28 with TRBJ1-1; D perhaps matches TRBD1 (6 bases). The V gene's germline CDR1 is MDHEN and CDR2 SYDVKM. V dropped 0 bases and J dropped 3 bases, with 8 bases sitting between them. This CDR3 has 14 amino acids. Based on the CDR3 plus reference TRBV28 and TRBJ1-1, the full variable domain is DVKVTQSSRYLVKRTGEKVFLECVQDMDHENMFWYRQDPGLGLRLIYFSYDVKMKEKGDIPEGYSVSREKKERFSLILESASTNQTSMYLCASSLWAGDTEAFFGQGTRLTVV.

The chain has TRBV11-3 and TRBJ2-2, with TRBD2 identical over 9 bases. The CDR3 sequence is 12 residues long. CDR1 is SGHNT, CDR2 YENEEA, per germline. The trim removed 6 bases at V and 7 bases at J, leaving 0 bases unmatched. Here the CDR3 reads CASRLAGGELFF. CDR3 DNA sequence: TGTGCCAGCAGACTAGCGGGCGGGGAGCTGTTTTTT.

The gene calls are TRBV28 and TRBJ2-1; D remains unclear. The germline V and J ends were trimmed by 5 bases and 7 bases, with 18 bases remaining between them. Germline V gene data show CDR1 as MDHEN and CDR2 as SYDVKM. The CDR3 is made up of 15 amino acids. DNA for the CDR3: TGTGCCAGCAGTCTTAGCTACCGACTGTCGAATGAGCAGTTCTTC. This encodes CASSLSYRLSNEQFF.